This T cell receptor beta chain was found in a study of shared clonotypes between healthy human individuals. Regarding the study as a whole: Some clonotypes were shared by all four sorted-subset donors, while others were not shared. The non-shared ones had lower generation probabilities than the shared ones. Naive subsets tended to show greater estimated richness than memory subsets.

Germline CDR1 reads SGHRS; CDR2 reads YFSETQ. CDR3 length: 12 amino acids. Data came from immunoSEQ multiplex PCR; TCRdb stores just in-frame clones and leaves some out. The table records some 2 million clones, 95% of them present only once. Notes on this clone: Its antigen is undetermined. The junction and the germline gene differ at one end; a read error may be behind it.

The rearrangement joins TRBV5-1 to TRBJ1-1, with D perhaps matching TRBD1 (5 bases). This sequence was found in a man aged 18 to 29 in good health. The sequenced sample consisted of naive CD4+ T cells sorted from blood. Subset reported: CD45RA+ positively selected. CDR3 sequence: CASSPEGSGRLF. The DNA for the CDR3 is TGCGCCAGCAGCCCCGAGGGGTCCGGGAGGCTCTTT.